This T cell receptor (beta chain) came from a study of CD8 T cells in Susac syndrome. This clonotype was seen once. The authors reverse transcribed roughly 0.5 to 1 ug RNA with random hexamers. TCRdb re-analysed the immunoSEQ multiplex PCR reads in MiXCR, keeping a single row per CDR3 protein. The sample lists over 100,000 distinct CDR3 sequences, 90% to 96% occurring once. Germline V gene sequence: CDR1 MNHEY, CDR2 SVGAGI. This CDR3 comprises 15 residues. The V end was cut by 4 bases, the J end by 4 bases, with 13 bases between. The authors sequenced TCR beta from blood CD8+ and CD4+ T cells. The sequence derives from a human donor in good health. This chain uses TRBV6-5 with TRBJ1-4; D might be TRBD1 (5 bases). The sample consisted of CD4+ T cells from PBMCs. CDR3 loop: CASSFSGSFNEKLFF. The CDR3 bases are TGTGCCAGCAGTTTCTCAGGGTCTTTTAATGAAAAACTGTTTTTT.